Sequencing of this T cell receptor (beta chain) was carried out in a study of shared clonotypes between healthy human individuals. Terminally differentiated effector memory CD45RA+ cells were excluded from the naive CD8 cells, which were CD45RO-negative and positively selected for CCR7. The run depth of the assay was deep. Genomic DNA from each subset was divided evenly over several immunoSEQ plates. The assay was immunoSEQ multiplex PCR, and TCRdb's table has in-frame clones only and misses some. This table has hundreds of thousands of clones, around 93% appearing once. CDR3 length: 14 amino acids. V lost 2 bases, J lost 5 bases, and 10 bases lay in between. Germline lookup yields CDR1 SGHAT and CDR2 FQNNGV.

Sequenced input: naive CD8+ T cells sorted from blood. The V call is TRBV11-2, the J call TRBJ2-1, with D perhaps matching TRBD2 (5 bases). This TCR derives from a man aged 25-45 years in good health. CDR3 DNA: TGTGCCAGCAGCTTAACCGGGATCCACAATGAGCAGTTCTTC. It specifies CASSLTGIHNEQFF.